This TCR beta chain originates from a study of brain T cells in children with intractable seizures. This CDR3 is built from 15 residues. V was pared by 7 bases and J by 0 bases, with 12 bases between. Germline lookup yields CDR1 MGHRA and CDR2 YSYEKL. Generated by immunoSEQ multiplex PCR, the TCRdb table keeps only in-frame clones and is missing some. The sample has around 70,000 clones, about 93% seen once. Comments on this clone: Its matching antigen is unknown.

Study-level results: Absence of clones before surgery may stem from lower sequencing depth. Only CDR3 sequence similarity suggested viral specificity, without known HCMV serostatus.

The receptor was isolated from a boy less than two years old with tuberous sclerosis and intractable seizures. The sample consisted of peripheral blood, taken at surgery. This rearrangement joins TRBV4-1 to TRBJ2-2; TRBD2 is a possible D gene (6 bases). CDR3 loop: CASTYSGANTGELFF. For the CDR3, the DNA is TGCGCCAGCACCTATAGCGGAGCGAACACCGGGGAGCTGTTTTTT.